A selection of T cell receptor beta chains follows, all from one sample in a study of blood T cells in healthy people across ages. MiXCR, applied by TCRdb to the 5' RACE reads, yields one record per CDR3 protein. The profile shows about 1.4 million distinct CDR3 sequences, approximately 59% of them singletons. Input material: blood. These receptors were taken from a man aged 18 to 35 in good health. Each CDR3 is given with its conserved first and last residue. The order of the fields is D gene, clone size, V gene, J gene, CDR3 length, CDR3 DNA, CDR3 protein. D genes are given only for firm matches. For some rows the clone size is stated as once, few or many, or as a class when expanded; others skip it.

d_call: TRBD2
clone_size: -
v_call: TRBV27
j_call: TRBJ2-7
cdr3_length: 20
cdr3_nt: TGTGCCAGCAGTTTATCGGGACTAGCGGGAGGTAGAAGCTCCTACAATGAGCAGTACTTC
cdr3_aa: CASSLSGLAGGRSSYNEQYF

d_call: -
clone_size: -
v_call: TRBV6-2/TRBV6-3
j_call: TRBJ2-1
cdr3_length: 17
cdr3_nt: TGTGCCAGCAGTTACTCGACTGCGGAGAGCTCCTACAATGAGCAGTTCTTC
cdr3_aa: CASSYSTAESSYNEQFF

d_call: -
clone_size: -
v_call: TRBV27
j_call: TRBJ1-4
cdr3_length: 14
cdr3_nt: TGTGCCAGCAGCAACAGAGCAACTAATGAAAAACTGTTTTTT
cdr3_aa: CASSNRATNEKLFF

d_call: -
clone_size: many
v_call: TRBV2
j_call: TRBJ2-2
cdr3_length: 13
cdr3_nt: TGTGCCAGCAGCGCACTGCGCACCGGGGAGCTGTTTTTT
cdr3_aa: CASSALRTGELFF

d_call: TRBD2
clone_size: -
v_call: TRBV5-1
j_call: TRBJ2-1
cdr3_length: 16
cdr3_nt: TGCGCCAGCAGCAGAATAGCGGGGCCGGCAGTGAATGAGCAGTTCTTC
cdr3_aa: CASSRIAGPAVNEQFF

d_call: -
clone_size: -
v_call: TRBV4-1
j_call: TRBJ1-1
cdr3_length: 15
cdr3_nt: TGCGCCAGCAGCCAAGACAGAACTTGGAACACTGAAGCTTTCTTT
cdr3_aa: CASSQDRTWNTEAFF

d_call: -
clone_size: few
v_call: TRBV6-2/TRBV6-3
j_call: TRBJ2-5
cdr3_length: 14
cdr3_nt: TGTGCCAGCACCAACAATTGGCTAAAAGAGACCCAGTACTTC
cdr3_aa: CASTNNWLKETQYF

d_call: -
clone_size: -
v_call: TRBV28
j_call: TRBJ1-2
cdr3_length: 13
cdr3_nt: TGTGCCAGCAGTTTGATTCAAGTGTATGGCTACACCTTC
cdr3_aa: CASSLIQVYGYTF

d_call: -
clone_size: few
v_call: TRBV10-3
j_call: TRBJ2-3
cdr3_length: 13
cdr3_nt: TGTGCCATCAGTGATCATCCTCGGGATACGCAGTATTTT
cdr3_aa: CAISDHPRDTQYF

d_call: TRBD2
clone_size: -
v_call: TRBV12-3/TRBV12-4
j_call: TRBJ2-1
cdr3_length: 15
cdr3_nt: TGTGCCAGCAGTTTAGGAGCGGGAGTGACCGATGAGCAGTTCTTC
cdr3_aa: CASSLGAGVTDEQFF

d_call: -
clone_size: once
v_call: TRBV27
j_call: TRBJ1-1
cdr3_length: 14
cdr3_nt: TGTGCCAGCAGTAGAGACATTAGGGTCACTGAAGCTTTCTTT
cdr3_aa: CASSRDIRVTEAFF

d_call: -
clone_size: few
v_call: TRBV10-2
j_call: TRBJ2-3
cdr3_length: 16
cdr3_nt: TGCGCCAGCAGTGAGTTCGGACCCCGGTACGCAGATACGCAGTATTTT
cdr3_aa: CASSEFGPRYADTQYF

d_call: -
clone_size: few
v_call: TRBV6-1
j_call: TRBJ1-1
cdr3_length: 15
cdr3_nt: TGTGCCAGCAGTGAAGAAGACGGCTTTAACACTGAAGCTTTCTTT
cdr3_aa: CASSEEDGFNTEAFF

d_call: -
clone_size: few
v_call: TRBV6-6
j_call: TRBJ2-3
cdr3_length: 13
cdr3_nt: TGTGCCAGCAGTTACCGGACAGCAGATACGCAGTATTTT
cdr3_aa: CASSYRTADTQYF

d_call: -
clone_size: -
v_call: TRBV4-3
j_call: TRBJ2-3
cdr3_length: 16
cdr3_nt: TGCGCCAGCAGCCAAGATCGGGGCAGTAGCACAGATACGCAGTATTTT
cdr3_aa: CASSQDRGSSTDTQYF

d_call: -
clone_size: few
v_call: TRBV29-1
j_call: TRBJ2-7
cdr3_length: 11
cdr3_nt: TGCAGCGTTGAAATAGTCTACGAGCAGTACTTC
cdr3_aa: CSVEIVYEQYF

d_call: TRBD2
clone_size: -
v_call: TRBV20-1
j_call: TRBJ2-3
cdr3_length: 14
cdr3_nt: TGCAGTGCCACTCTAGCGGGAGTTAAGGATACGCAGTATTTT
cdr3_aa: CSATLAGVKDTQYF

d_call: TRBD2
clone_size: few
v_call: TRBV12-3/TRBV12-4
j_call: TRBJ2-3
cdr3_length: 16
cdr3_nt: TGTGCCAGCACCGACCTGACTAGCGGGGGCACAGATACGCAGTATTTT
cdr3_aa: CASTDLTSGGTDTQYF

d_call: -
clone_size: -
v_call: TRBV27
j_call: TRBJ2-7
cdr3_length: 14
cdr3_nt: TGTGCCAGCAGTTTTAGCGGCAGTCACTACGAGCAGTACTTC
cdr3_aa: CASSFSGSHYEQYF

d_call: -
clone_size: -
v_call: TRBV7-9
j_call: TRBJ1-1
cdr3_length: 12
cdr3_nt: TGTGCCAGCAGCTTAAAGGTAGAGGAGGCTTTCTTT
cdr3_aa: CASSLKVEEAFF

d_call: -
clone_size: once
v_call: TRBV3-1
j_call: TRBJ2-3
cdr3_length: 16
cdr3_nt: TGTGCCAGCAGCCACCTTGGGGTGGGCAAGGCAGATACGCAGTATTTT
cdr3_aa: CASSHLGVGKADTQYF

d_call: TRBD1
clone_size: -
v_call: TRBV3-1
j_call: TRBJ1-2
cdr3_length: 16
cdr3_nt: TGTGCCAGCACCGAGACAGGGAACTTAGCTAACTATGGCTACACCTTC
cdr3_aa: CASTETGNLANYGYTF

d_call: -
clone_size: -
v_call: TRBV15
j_call: TRBJ2-1
cdr3_length: 15
cdr3_nt: TGTGCCACCAGCAGAGATCTTATGGGTGCCAATGAGCAGTTCTTC
cdr3_aa: CATSRDLMGANEQFF

d_call: TRBD1
clone_size: -
v_call: TRBV3-1
j_call: TRBJ2-5
cdr3_length: 15
cdr3_nt: TGTGCCAGCAGCCGTAGAACAGGGGTCAAGGGTGAGCAGTACTTC
cdr3_aa: CASSRRTGVKGEQYF

d_call: TRBD2
clone_size: few
v_call: TRBV11-2
j_call: TRBJ2-1
cdr3_length: 19
cdr3_nt: TGTGCCAGCAGCTTAGAAGGACTAGCGGGGCAAGTCTCCTACAATGAGCAGTTCTTC
cdr3_aa: CASSLEGLAGQVSYNEQFF

d_call: -
clone_size: -
v_call: TRBV7-9
j_call: TRBJ1-1
cdr3_length: 18
cdr3_nt: TGTGCCAGCCGCGGGCCTACCGGGACAAAGGGTGGGAACACTGAAGCTTTCTTT
cdr3_aa: CASRGPTGTKGGNTEAFF

d_call: -
clone_size: -
v_call: TRBV4-2
j_call: TRBJ1-6
cdr3_length: 14
cdr3_nt: TGTGCCAGCAGCCAATCGGGTCTTAATTCACCCCTCCACTTT
cdr3_aa: CASSQSGLNSPLHF

d_call: -
clone_size: -
v_call: TRBV20-1
j_call: TRBJ1-2
cdr3_length: 17
cdr3_nt: TGCAGTGCCGATATGACAATGTCGGGAGCACCTAACTATGGCTACACCTTC
cdr3_aa: CSADMTMSGAPNYGYTF

d_call: -
clone_size: -
v_call: TRBV21-1
j_call: TRBJ2-2
cdr3_length: 15
cdr3_nt: TGTGCCAGCATGAAAATGGGGGAGGTAGGCGGGGAGCTGTTTTTT
cdr3_aa: CASMKMGEVGGELFF

d_call: TRBD1
clone_size: -
v_call: TRBV29-1
j_call: TRBJ1-1
cdr3_length: 13
cdr3_nt: TGCAGCGTTTTCGGGACAGCGAACACTGAAGCTTTCTTT
cdr3_aa: CSVFGTANTEAFF

d_call: TRBD2
clone_size: -
v_call: TRBV4-3
j_call: TRBJ2-5
cdr3_length: 15
cdr3_nt: TGCGCCAGCAGCCAAGCCCTAGCGGGGCGGGAGACCCAGTACTTC
cdr3_aa: CASSQALAGRETQYF